This TCR beta chain was retrieved from a study of CD8 T cells in ankylosing spondylitis (dated by TCRdb to about 2017). A note on the overall study: The study set out to find disease-linked TCR variants by profiling T cell receptor beta repertoires in ankylosing spondylitis patients and healthy donors. Peripheral blood was sampled, and synovial fluid was additionally collected from ankylosing spondylitis patients. In total, the full study cohort was made up of some 110 healthy donors and about two dozen ankylosing spondylitis patients. Broad study findings and their caveats: A CD8+ phenotype was shown by the disease-linked clones, which were found at relatively low frequencies in peripheral blood. Some motif variants were previously reported in synovial fluid and blood of reactive arthritis patients, suggesting common disease-initiation mechanisms. The disease-linked clones were reported as significantly enriched in matched synovial fluid samples from ankylosing spondylitis patients. Blood from ankylosing spondylitis patients appeared to be characterized by a TCR beta motif composed of about eight highly homologous amino acid variants.

The sample was run on an Illumina HiSeq 2500. TCR beta libraries were prepared by quantitative 5'-RACE with molecular barcodes. The source study handled its data this way. A new computational method, built on a probabilistic model of VDJ rearrangement, was used to identify disease-linked TCR variants. TCRdb reworked the public reads: Q25 trimming with fastp, MiXCR clone assembly, productive beta chains retained. Every CDR3 protein is listed once, alongside the most common genes and DNA of its rows. The V and J calls shown here were made by TCRdb, not taken from the authors' results. The sample table holds 340,000 or so distinct CDR3 sequences, of which roughly 15% were seen once. The ten largest account for 0.9% to 1.2% of the sample. CDR1 SGHRS and CDR2 YFSETQ are derived from the germline V gene. The CDR3 sequence holds 15 residues, the cysteine and phenylalanine included. Of the read, only the CDR3 DNA is kept; its 45 bases are in frame from base 1. The germline V end is reduced by 5 bases and the J end by 7 bases; junction bases left unmatched: 8.

To note about this clonotype: Its antigen is still unknown. Base quality data are lacking; no much larger clone is found one base away.

Sequencing was done on a sample of blood, either unsorted or a sorted T cell fraction (not recorded which). The sequence joins TRBV5-1 to TRBJ2-2; TRBD2 lines up with 10 middle nucleotides. This TCR came from a male donor with ankylosing spondylitis or in good health (not recorded which). CDR3 region: CASRALAGSHGELFF. The nucleotides are TGCGCCAGCAGGGCACTAGCGGGATCCCACGGGGAGCTGTTTTTT.